This TCR beta chain was obtained from a study of T cells in Graves' hyperthyroidism and ophthalmopathy. The germline V gene encodes CDR1 LNHDA and CDR2 SQIVND (reference sequence). Trimming took 5 bases from V and 4 from J; bases not matched to a gene: 7. The CDR3 sequence is 15 residues long. In its sample, this clonotype was seen many times. The TCR beta CDR3 regions underwent amplification using RNA transcripts as the source. HTBI primers were used for first-round RT-PCR of the TCR CDR3. TCRdb re-called the multiplex PCR reads with MiXCR, one entry per CDR3 protein. The table includes some 360,000 distinct CDR3 sequences, 14% detected once.

This receptor was obtained from a woman aged 55-75 years with Graves' hyperthyroidism. V gene TRBV19 combines with J gene TRBJ2-1; 8 bases line up with TRBD1. Input material: blood. The CDR3 reads CASSPGTGWYNEQFF. In DNA form, the CDR3 reads TGTGCCAGTAGTCCCGGGACAGGATGGTACAATGAGCAGTTCTTC.